This is a list of T cell receptor gamma chains from one sample in a study of intestinal T cells in coeliac disease. TCRdb used CATT to re-call clones from the multiplex PCR reads. The table includes 400 to 500 gamma-chain clones, 51% detected once. The sample consisted of a duodenal biopsy. The receptors stem from a human donor with celiac disease. Each CDR3 is given with its conserved first and last residue. Clone size is stated in some rows and not others, as once, few, many or a class when expanded.

clone_size j_call v_call cdr3_aa cdr3_nt
once TRGJP2 TRGV2 CATWTGRVVNSDWIKTF TGTGCCACCTGGACGGGCCGAGTTGTGAATAGTGATTGGATCAAGACGTTT
few TRGJ1/TRGJ2 TRGV9 CALVGANYYKKLF TGTGCCTTGGTGGGGGCGAATTATTATAAGAAACTCTTT
hyperexpanded TRGJP1 TRGV10 CAAWDSGWFKIF TGTGCTGCGTGGGATTCTGGTTGGTTCAAGATATTT
large TRGJ1/TRGJ2 TRGV4 CATWDLGYYKKLF TGTGCCACCTGGGATTTAGGATACTATAAGAAACTCTTT
large TRGJ1/TRGJ2 TRGV5 CATWDRKKQKLF TGTGCCACCTGGGACAGGAAAAAACAGAAACTCTTT
. TRGJ1/TRGJ2 TRGV10 CAAWDLMAKRKLF TGTGCTGCGTGGGATTTGATGGCGAAAAGGAAACTCTTT
. TRGJ1/TRGJ2 TRGV4 CATWDGGIYYKKLF TGTGCCACCTGGGATGGCGGAATTTATTATAAGAAACTCTTT
. TRGJ1/TRGJ2 TRGV4 CATWDGRGIKKLF TGTGCCACCTGGGATGGGCGGGGTATAAAAAAACTCTTT
few TRGJ1/TRGJ2 TRGV4 CATWDVIYYKKLF TGTGCCACCTGGGATGTGATTTATTATAAGAAACTCTTT
. TRGJP2 TRGV4 CATWDVPLRRLLVRDWIKTF TGTGCCACCTGGGATGTCCCCCTCCGACGCTTACTAGTACGTGATTGGATCAAGACGTTT
. TRGJP2 TRGV3 CATWDGSGWIKTF TGTGCCACCTGGGACGGGAGTGGTTGGATCAAGACGTTT
. TRGJ1/TRGJ2 TRGV3 CATPWGVYKKLF TGTGCCACCCCTTGGGGCGTTTATAAGAAACTCTTT
. TRGJ1/TRGJ2 TRGV3 CATWDRLFYYKKLF TGTGCCACTTGGGACAGGCTGTTTTATTATAAGAAACTCTTT
. TRGJ1/TRGJ2 TRGV8 CATWPGDYKKLF TGTGCCACCTGGCCAGGGGATTATAAGAAACTCTTT
. TRGJ1/TRGJ2 TRGV9 CALVALVISIKKLF TGTGCCTTGGTGGCCCTAGTGATTAGTATAAAGAAACTCTTT
few TRGJP2 TRGV11 CACLAPLFSDWIKTF TGTGCCTGCCTTGCCCCCCTGTTTAGTGATTGGATCAAGACGTTT
hyperexpanded TRGJ1/TRGJ2 TRGV9 CALWEPRGRKLF TGTGCCTTGTGGGAGCCCCGGGGGAGGAAACTCTTT
. TRGJ1/TRGJ2 TRGV8 CATWDLGNLF TGTGCCACCTGGGATTTAGGAAATCTCTTT
once TRGJ1/TRGJ2 TRGV2 CATWDGLRIIKKLF TGTGCCACCTGGGACGGGCTAAGAATTATAAAGAAACTCTTT
. TRGJP1 TRGV2 CATWDRANTTGWFKIF TGTGCCACCTGGGATCGAGCTAATACCACTGGTTGGTTCAAGATATTT
hyperexpanded TRGJ1/TRGJ2 TRGV2 CATWDGLYKKLF TGTGCCACCTGGGACGGGCTTTATAAGAAACTCTTT
few TRGJ1/TRGJ2 TRGV10 CAAWGFAIYYKKLF TGTGCTGCGTGGGGATTCGCAATTTATTATAAGAAACTCTTT
. TRGJ1/TRGJ2 TRGV5 CAPTNYYKKLF TGTGCACCCACCAATTATTATAAGAAACTCTTT
. TRGJ1/TRGJ2 TRGV9 CARWWGYPEKLF TGTGCTCGTTGGTGGGGGTACCCAGAGAAACTCTTT
large TRGJP2 TRGV5 CATWDSQYSSDWIKTF TGTGCCACCTGGGACAGCCAATATAGTAGTGATTGGATCAAGACGTTT
few TRGJ1/TRGJ2 TRGV8 CAPGINYKKLF TGTGCACCTGGGATAAATTATAAGAAACTCTTT
. TRGJ1/TRGJ2 TRGV3 CATPWAFISKLF TGTGCCACCCCTTGGGCGTTTATAAGTAAACTCTTT
. TRGJ1/TRGJ2 TRGV11 CACWIVGKLF TGTGCCTGCTGGATAGTGGGGAAACTCTTT
hyperexpanded TRGJ1/TRGJ2 TRGV8 CATWDFYKKLF TGTGCCACCTGGGATTTTTATAAGAAACTCTTT
. TRGJ1/TRGJ2 TRGV4 CATWDACYYKKLF TGTGCCACCTGGGATGCATGTTATTATAAGAAACTCTTT
few TRGJ1/TRGJ2 TRGV5 CATWDMAGYYKKLF TGTGCCACCTGGGACATGGCGGGCTATTATAAGAAACTCTTT
. TRGJP1 TRGV10 CAAWGVGRFKIF TGTGCTGCGTGGGGAGTGGGTAGGTTCAAGATATTT
. TRGJ1/TRGJ2 TRGV11 CACWILRRGNYYKKLF TGTGCCTGCTGGATTTTAAGGCGGGGGAATTATTATAAGAAACTCTTT
. TRGJ1/TRGJ2 TRGV2 CATWAFSLIIKKLF TGTGCCACCTGGGCCTTTTCTCTTATTATAAAGAAACTCTTT
. TRGJP2 TRGV3 CATWDFLIGIKTF TGTGCCACCTGGGACTTCCTGATTGGAATCAAGACGTTT
hyperexpanded TRGJ1/TRGJ2 TRGV3 CATWPDLSNYYKKLF TGTGCCACCTGGCCGGATCTTTCGAATTATTATAAGAAACTCTTT